This T cell receptor (beta chain) was obtained from a study of PD-L1 blockade in urothelial cancer. Study summary: Previous chemotherapy exposure amounted to 0 to 3 regimens for patients.

With 5 bases clipped from V and 3 bases from J, the junction kept 5 bases outside the gene matches. Germline assignment: CDR1 SGHVS and CDR2 FQNEAQ. This CDR3 is built from 14 residues. This clone showed up just once. Method: immunoSEQ multiplex PCR; TCRdb's copy keeps in-frame clones and lacks some. The sample includes 70,000 or so clones, about 85% seen only once; the top ten take about 4.5%. The source is a man aged 65 to 85 with urothelial cancer. The rearrangement joins TRBV7-8 to TRBJ2-7, with TRBD2 matching over 9 bases. The sample was PBMCs, taken around atezolizumab (anti-PD-L1) treatment. CDR3 in DNA: TGTGCCAGCAGCCCTGGGCGGGAGGGCTACGAGCAGTACTTC. It translates to CASSPGREGYEQYF.